This is a list of T cell receptor beta chains from one sample in a study of blood T cells in healthy people across ages. TCRdb redid the calling of the 5' RACE reads with MiXCR, one entry per CDR3 protein. Among over 1.5 million distinct CDR3 sequences listed, approximately 50% were seen once. Sequenced material: blood. The receptors come from a woman in her thirties or forties in good health. Each CDR3 is given with its conserved first and last residue. The order of the fields is V gene, D gene, clone size, J gene, CDR3 DNA, CDR3 protein. The D gene is left open where the match is weak. Size is stated for part of the rows, as once, few or many counts, or as a class when the clone is expanded.

TRBV29-1,TRBD1,.,TRBJ2-7,TGCAGCGTTGAAGGAGGGACAGGTCGGGGCTACGAGCAGTACTTC,CSVEGGTGRGYEQYF
TRBV11-2,TRBD1,few,TRBJ2-7,TGTGCCAGCAGCTTCATGGACCCGCAGGGGGCGGGATGGCTGAATACTAGCGAGCAGTACTTC,CASSFMDPQGAGWLNTSEQYF
TRBV4-3,TRBD1,few,TRBJ1-2,TGCGCCAGCAGCCAAGACCCAACCGGGACAGGGGACGGCTACACCTTC,CASSQDPTGTGDGYTF
TRBV4-3,TRBD2,.,TRBJ2-1,TGCGCCAGCAGCCGAACTAGCGGGAGATACAATGAGCAGTCCTTC,CASSRTSGRYNEQSF
TRBV7-9,.,.,TRBJ2-1,TGTGCCGGCAGCTCACGAGGGGGGGACCACAATGAGCAGTTCTTC,CAGSSRGGDHNEQFF
TRBV7-2,TRBD1,many,TRBJ2-1,TGTGCCAGCAGCCCAGACAGGGGGCACAATGAGCAGTTCTTC,CASSPDRGHNEQFF
TRBV27,.,.,TRBJ1-5,TGTGCCAGATCTCGTGGCAATCAGCCCCAGCATTTT,CARSRGNQPQHF
TRBV7-2,TRBD1,.,TRBJ1-2,TGTGCCAGCAGCGCCCGGGACAGGGCACACGGCTACACCTTC,CASSARDRAHGYTF
TRBV20-1,TRBD1,.,TRBJ1-2,TGCAGTGCTAGGGAAGGGGGCCGGGGCTACACCTTC,CSAREGGRGYTF
TRBV7-3,.,few,TRBJ2-3,TGTGCCAGCAGCTTAATAGGGGGGCCAGATACGCAGTATTTT,CASSLIGGPDTQYF
TRBV4-2,TRBD2,few,TRBJ2-3,TGTGCCAGCAGCGGGAAAACGGGAGGGACCACAGATACGCAGTATTTT,CASSGKTGGTTDTQYF
TRBV9,TRBD1,.,TRBJ2-7,TGTGCCAGCAGCCCTCGGACAGGGGTCCCGTCCCCTCCCCTCGAGCAGTACTTC,CASSPRTGVPSPPLEQYF
TRBV29-1,.,.,TRBJ2-1,TGCAGCGTTGAAGGTGGCAGCGGTTCCTACAATGAGCAGTTCTTC,CSVEGGSGSYNEQFF
TRBV29-1,.,.,TRBJ2-3,TGCAGCTCCAGGGGAGGGACAGTGGGCGCAGATACGCAGTATTTT,CSSRGGTVGADTQYF
TRBV3-1,TRBD1,few,TRBJ2-5,TGTGCCAGCAGCCAAAAACAGGGGGCTAGAGAGACCCAGTACTTC,CASSQKQGARETQYF
TRBV4-3,.,.,TRBJ2-7,TGCGCCAGCAGCCAAGATTATAGGACAGAGTTCTGCGAGCAGTACTTC,CASSQDYRTEFCEQYF
TRBV6-2/TRBV6-3,.,.,TRBJ2-5,TGTACCAGCAGTCCTTGGCTTGGACAGAAAGAGACCCAGTACTTC,CTSSPWLGQKETQYF
TRBV4-2,TRBD2,.,TRBJ2-1,TGTGCCAGCAGCTTACCACCACTAGCGGGGGGCCTTAGCTCCTACAATGAGCAGTTCTTC,CASSLPPLAGGLSSYNEQFF
TRBV4-3,.,.,TRBJ2-6,TGCGCCAGCAGTCCGACCTTCTCTGGGGCCAACGTCCTGACTTTC,CASSPTFSGANVLTF
TRBV6-2/TRBV6-3,.,few,TRBJ2-7,TGTGCCAGCAGTTACTCGTTGGCCGGCGAGCAGTACTTC,CASSYSLAGEQYF